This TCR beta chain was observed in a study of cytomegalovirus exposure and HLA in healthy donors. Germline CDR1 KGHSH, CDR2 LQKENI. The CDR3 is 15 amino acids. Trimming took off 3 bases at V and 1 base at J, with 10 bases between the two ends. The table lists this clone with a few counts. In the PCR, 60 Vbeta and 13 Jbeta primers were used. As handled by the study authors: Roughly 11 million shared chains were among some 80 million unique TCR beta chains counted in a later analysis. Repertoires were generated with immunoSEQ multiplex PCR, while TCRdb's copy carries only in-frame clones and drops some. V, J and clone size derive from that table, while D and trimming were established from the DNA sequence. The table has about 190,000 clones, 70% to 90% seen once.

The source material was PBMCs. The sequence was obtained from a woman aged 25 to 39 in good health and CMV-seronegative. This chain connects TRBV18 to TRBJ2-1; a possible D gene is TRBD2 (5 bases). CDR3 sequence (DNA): TGTGCCAGCTCACCGGTTGGGAGTTCCTACAATGAGCAGTTCTTC. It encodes CASSPVGSSYNEQFF.